A single sample gave rise to the 24 T cell receptor beta chains below, sequenced in a study of blood T cell repertoires in COVID-19. Produced via immunoSEQ multiplex PCR; TCRdb's table is partial and in-frame only. The table includes 200,000 or so clones, 86% detected once. Sequencing input: peripheral blood. The source is a man at least 80 years old with acute or convalescent COVID-19.

The table lists this clone with a few counts. The chain combines TRBV6-5 with TRBJ2-7; TRBD2 matches at 10 bases. With V trimmed by 10 bases and J by 3 bases, 6 bases remained unmatched. The CDR3 extends over 13 amino acids. Germline-derived CDR1 and CDR2 are MNHEY and SVGAGI. The CDR3 sequence is CATEEREGYEQYF. The DNA for the CDR3 is TGTGCCACCGAAGAGCGGGAGGGCTACGAGCAGTACTTC.

This sequence joins TRBV11-2 and TRBJ2-7; 9 bases line up with TRBD1. Trimming took 1 base from V and 5 from J; bases not matched to a gene: 9. CDR1 SGHAT and CDR2 FQNNGV come from the germline V gene. This CDR3 contains 16 residues. The CDR3 nucleotides are TGTGCCAGCAGCTTAGGGACCGGGACAGGGACCCACGAGCAGTACGTC. This translates into CASSLGTGTGTHEQYV.

The rearrangement joins TRBV6-2 or TRBV6-3 to TRBJ2-7, with 12 bases that match TRBD2. J lost 5 bases, V lost 2 bases, and 10 bases had no gene match. CDR3 length: 17 amino acids. In germline, CDR1 is MNHEY, CDR2 SVGEGT. This CDR3 is CASSYEIRLAGDHEQYV. The CDR3 nucleotides are TGTGCCAGCAGTTACGAAATTCGACTAGCGGGAGACCACGAGCAGTACGTC.

The chain combines TRBV6-5 with TRBJ2-7; D call uncertain. The CDR3 covers 14 residues. V was trimmed by 6 bases and J by 0 bases, leaving 12 bases between them. Looked up from germline, CDR1 is MNHEY and CDR2 is SVGAGI. CDR3: CASRSKPGSYEQYV. CDR3 nucleotide sequence: TGTGCCAGCAGATCAAAACCGGGCTCCTACGAGCAGTACGTC.

This clone occurred once. The chain is built from TRBV5-1 and TRBJ2-3, with 11 bases fitting TRBD2. Germline V gene data show CDR1 as SGHRS and CDR2 as YFSETQ. Unmatched junction bases numbered 2, after V lost 4 bases and J lost 4 bases. CDR3 length: 14 residues. CDR3 amino acids: CASSTGLAADTQYF. The CDR3 DNA reads TGCGCCAGCAGCACGGGACTAGCGGCAGATACGCAGTATTTT.

The chain links TRBV12-5 to TRBJ2-4, with 8 positions matching TRBD1. With V trimmed by 11 bases and J by 6 bases, 9 bases remained unmatched. The CDR3 is 13 amino acids. Germline-derived CDR1 and CDR2 are LGHNT and FRNRAP. The CDR3 DNA is TGTGCTTCCTCCGGACAGGGCTTAAACATTCAGTACTTC. This gives the protein CASSGQGLNIQYF.

This chain connects TRBV6-6 to TRBJ2-3, with D perhaps matching TRBD1 (5 bases). The CDR3 runs to 12 residues. The V end was cut by 10 bases, the J end by 0 bases, with 8 bases between. CDR1 is MNHNY, CDR2 SVGAGI, per germline (reference sequence). The CDR3 loop reads CAIQASTDTQYF. CDR3 nucleotides: TGTGCCATACAGGCTAGCACAGATACGCAGTATTTT.

As DNA, the CDR3 is TGCGCCAGCAGCTTAAACTTAAACACCGGGGAGCTGTTTTTT. Its protein is CASSLNLNTGELFF. The rearrangement uses TRBV5-1 and TRBJ2-2; no definite D call. The CDR3 covers 14 residues. Trimming took off 2 bases at V and 2 bases at J, with 7 bases between the two ends. Germline assignment: CDR1 SGHRS and CDR2 YFSETQ.

CDR3 sequence: CASSPRLAGAGDTQYF. The DNA for the CDR3 is TGTGCCAGCAGTCCAAGACTAGCGGGAGCGGGAGATACGCAGTATTTT. The chain combines TRBV27 with TRBJ2-3; 12 nucleotides line up with TRBD2. The CDR3 spans 16 residues. J lost 5 bases, V lost 5 bases, and 8 bases had no gene match. The germline gives CDR1 MNHEY, CDR2 SMNVEV (reference sequence).

The V call is TRBV11-3, the J call TRBJ1-2; maybe TRBD1 (6 bases). Trimming cost V 7 bases and J 8 bases, with 20 bases left between them. The CDR3 contains 14 residues. Germline V CDR1 and CDR2: SGHNT, YENEEA. CDR3 in DNA: TGTGCCAGCACCAAAGAACGGCAGGGGCAGGGCTACACCTTC. This encodes CASTKERQGQGYTF.

This chain uses TRBV4-1 with TRBJ2-1, with 8 positions matching TRBD1. This CDR3 region has 16 residues. Germline-derived CDR1 and CDR2 are MGHRA and YSYEKL. Losses at the gene ends were 2 bases for V and 8 bases for J; bases not matched to a gene: 11. As DNA, the CDR3 is TGCGCCAGCAGCCAAACCGGGACAGGAGTAGCCCATGAGCAGTTCTTC. It is translated as CASSQTGTGVAHEQFF.

CDR3: CASSFRGATEAFF. DNA for the CDR3: TGTGCCAGCAGCTTCAGGGGGGCCACTGAAGCTTTCTTT. V is TRBV13 and J is TRBJ1-1; the match to TRBD1 covers 7 bases. The germline V gene encodes CDR1 PRHDT and CDR2 FYEKMQ (reference sequence). After removal of 3 bases from V and 4 bases from J, the junction contained 2 bases not matched to a gene. This CDR3 is 13 amino acids long.

The CDR3 nucleotides read TGTGCCAGCAGCTTAAGGGGTTCGGTGGCGGGGGACTACGAGCAGTACTTC. Amino acids: CASSLRGSVAGDYEQYF. The rearrangement uses TRBV7-3 and TRBJ2-7, with 7 bases aligning to TRBD2. Losses at the gene ends were 1 base for V and 3 bases for J; bases not matched to a gene: 12. The V gene's germline CDR1 is SGHTA and CDR2 FQGTGA. The CDR3 contains 17 residues.

This chain links TRBV21-1 with TRBJ2-5; the D call TRBD2 from the table was never checked on the DNA. TRBV21-1 represents a pseudogene. This CDR3 is built from 17 residues. The CDR3 loop reads CASSNEGAESLVETQYF. The CDR3 DNA reads TGTGCCAGCAGCAATGAGGGAGCGGAGTCGCTTGTGGAGACCCAGTACTTC.

The chain combines TRBV19 with TRBJ2-3, with 9 bases fitting TRBD2. The junction had 3 bases not matched to a gene; V was cut back by 5 bases and J by 3 bases. Germline-derived CDR1 and CDR2 are LNHDA and SQIVND (reference sequence). The CDR3 sequence is 14 residues long. CDR3 region: CASSGSGRTDTQYF. Here the CDR3 DNA reads TGTGCCAGTAGTGGTAGCGGGAGAACAGATACGCAGTATTTT.

The rearrangement uses TRBV7-6 and TRBJ2-2, with TRBD1 as a possible D gene (6 bases). Germline CDR1 is SGHVS and CDR2 is FNYEAQ. Trimming took off 5 bases at V and 0 bases at J, with 10 bases between the two ends. The CDR3 extends over 15 amino acids. This CDR3 reads CASSPWTANTGELFF. CDR3 nucleotide sequence: TGTGCCAGCAGCCCCTGGACAGCGAACACCGGGGAGCTGTTTTTT.

There are a few counts of this clone. This rearrangement joins TRBV6-6 to TRBJ1-5; a weak D match, TRBD1 (6 bases). The CDR3 is 15 residues long. Trimming pared 6 bases from V and 2 bases from J, leaving 14 bases between. Germline lookup yields CDR1 MNHNY and CDR2 SVGAGI (reference sequence). Here the CDR3 reads CASSLTTGGNQPQHF. The CDR3, as DNA: TGTGCCAGCAGCCTAACGACAGGAGGCAATCAGCCCCAGCATTTT.

The V and J genes are TRBV18 and TRBJ1-1; weak D call: TRBD1 (5 bases). Looked up from germline, CDR1 is KGHSH and CDR2 is LQKENI. V lost 5 bases, J lost 7 bases, and 14 bases lay in between. The CDR3 is 13 residues long. The CDR3 nucleotides read TGTGCCAGCTCAAACCAGGGAAACGGTGAAGCTTTCTTT. This gives the protein CASSNQGNGEAFF.

In DNA, the CDR3 is TGTGCCAGCTCACTTTACGTAGCGGGAGATACGCAGTATTTT. As protein: CASSLYVAGDTQYF. V gene TRBV18 combines with J gene TRBJ2-3; TRBD2 matches 7 bases. CDR1 is KGHSH and CDR2 is LQKENI in the germline V gene. The J segment lost 5 bases and the V segment lost 4 bases, leaving 6 bases of the junction unmatched. This CDR3 spans 14 amino acids. Full variable domain (missing parts from reference TRBV18 and TRBJ2-3): NAGVMQNPRHLVRRRGQEARLRCSPMKGHSHVYWYRQLPEEGLKFMVYLQKENIIDESGMPKERFSAEFPKEGPSILRIQQVVRGDSAAYFCASSLYVAGDTQYFGPGTRLTVL.

The rearrangement links TRBV28 to TRBJ2-3; 8 bases line up with TRBD1. Per germline, CDR1 MDHEN and CDR2 SYDVKM. The CDR3 has 14 residues. With 6 bases clipped from V and 4 bases from J, the junction kept 6 bases outside the gene matches. The CDR3 loop reads CASRTGQGADTQYF. CDR3 bases: TGTGCCAGCAGAACTGGACAGGGAGCAGATACGCAGTATTTT. Complete variable domain (other parts from reference TRBV28 and TRBJ2-3): DVKVTQSSRYLVKRTGEKVFLECVQDMDHENMFWYRQDPGLGLRLIYFSYDVKMKEKGDIPEGYSVSREKKERFSLILESASTNQTSMYLCASRTGQGADTQYFGPGTRLTVL.

The count of this clone is one. The chain uses TRBV11-2 and TRBJ2-5; the D gene is possibly TRBD1 (6 bases). Trimming cost V 3 bases and J 2 bases, with 13 bases left between them. Per the germline V gene, CDR1 is SGHAT and CDR2 is FQNNGV. The CDR3 length is 15 residues. CDR3 nucleotides: TGTGCCAGCAGCTTCTCCCTCGACAGGCAAGAGACCCAGTACTTC. Protein sequence: CASSFSLDRQETQYF.

This clone occurred a few times. V gene TRBV5-1 combines with J gene TRBJ1-4; 8 nucleotides align to TRBD1. The CDR3 is made up of 18 amino acids. Germline CDR1 SGHRS, CDR2 YFSETQ. V shed 5 bases and J 7 bases; nucleotides not matched to a gene: 19. The chain's CDR3 is CASSAGQGEVFLSEKLFF. In nucleotides, the CDR3 is TGCGCCAGCAGTGCAGGACAGGGCGAGGTGTTTTTGTCTGAAAAACTGTTTTTT.

V is TRBV9 and J is TRBJ2-1; the D gene is possibly TRBD1 (5 bases). The germline V gene encodes CDR1 SGDLS and CDR2 YYNGEE. This CDR3 is built from 12 residues. Trimming took off 2 bases at V and 6 bases at J, with 6 bases between the two ends. Here the CDR3 reads CASSVQGNEQFF. The CDR3 coding sequence is TGTGCCAGCAGCGTCCAGGGCAATGAGCAGTTCTTC.

The rearrangement uses TRBV4-1 and TRBJ2-3, with TRBD2 matching over 9 bases. The length of the CDR3 is 15 residues. V lost 4 bases to trimming and J lost 6 bases; unmatched junction nucleotides: 8. Germline CDR1 reads MGHRA; CDR2 reads YSYEKL. CDR3: CASSRQQREVDTQYF. CDR3 sequence (DNA): TGCGCCAGCAGCCGGCAGCAGCGGGAGGTTGATACGCAGTATTTT.